This record looks at one T cell receptor (beta chain) sequence and its context. Its antigen is not identified. Germline assignment: CDR1 MDHEN and CDR2 SYDVKM. Trimming took off 6 bases at V and 2 bases at J, with 8 bases between the two ends. The CDR3 is made up of 12 amino acids. The data derive from a study of T cells after yellow fever vaccination. TCRdb redid the calling of the 5' RACE reads with MiXCR, one entry per CDR3 protein. The sample shows 300,000 or so distinct CDR3 sequences, 10% to 15% of them seen only once. Findings and limits, study-wide: Booster sampling recovered most clones from primary vaccination (under 97% CD4, around 88% CD8).

V and J are TRBV28 and TRBJ2-7; D ambiguous. The sample was CD4+ T cells sorted from PBMCs, taken 45 days after the yellow fever booster vaccination. This TCR was recovered from a man aged 30 to 45 who received the YFV17D yellow fever vaccine. The CDR3 DNA reads TGTGCCAGCAGGGAGCAAGCCTACGAGCAGTACTTC. Translating it yields CASREQAYEQYF.